What follows is one TCR beta chain and its context. The sample originates from a study of blood T cell repertoires in COVID-19. Study context: Collection of acute and convalescent COVID-19 samples took place in the United States, Italy and Spain.

Germline V lookup: CDR1 SQVTM, CDR2 ANQGSEA. The V end lost 3 bases, the J end lost 0 bases, and 18 bases lay between the germline ends. The CDR3 extends over 17 amino acids. Authors' processing steps: How many nucleated cells were present was estimated from reference gene primer amplification. The data were produced by immunoSEQ multiplex PCR, yet TCRdb's version contains in-frame clones alone and is incomplete. The V and J calls and the clone size are those of that table, but D and trimming were determined from the DNA. The sample gives about 250,000 clones, about 87% of which show up once; roughly 6.7% is in the top ten.

This sequence was found in a woman in her 30s with COVID-19, enrolled during active disease. The sequencing input was peripheral blood. The chain carries TRBV29-1 and TRBJ1-5, with D possibly TRBD1 on 6 matching bases. The CDR3 DNA sequence: TGCAGCGTTGACTGGTGGGGGGGGGCATATAGCAATCAGCCCCAGCATTTT. Translation: CSVDWWGGAYSNQPQHF. The full variable domain, with the rest looked up from reference TRBV29-1 and TRBJ1-5, is SAVISQKPSRDICQRGTSLTIQCQVDSQVTMMFWYRQQPGQSLTLIATANQGSEATYESGFVIDKFPISRPNLTFSTLTVSNMSPEDSSIYLCSVDWWGGAYSNQPQHFGDGTRLSIL.